This T cell receptor beta chain stems from a study of regulatory T cells in long-lasting Graves disease. Broader study findings: Researchers examined only peripheral blood and not thyroid tissue.

V lost 9 bases and J 12 bases, leaving 21 bases between the germline ends. The V gene's germline CDR1 is MNHNS and CDR2 SASEGT. The CDR3 has 13 amino acids. Remarks on this clonotype: Its matching antigen is unknown.

Assembly of TCR beta libraries relied on iRepertoire HTBI primers together with Arm-PCR of CDR3 regions. Via MiXCR, TCRdb re-called the multiplex PCR reads, giving one row per CDR3 protein. The table has almost 450,000 distinct CDR3 sequences, 16% seen once. This sample's time point: newly diagnosed GD, antithyroid drugs for less than 3 months. With RNA extracted from PBMCs as input, the TCR library was made. A further study also used this sample, focusing on T cells in Graves' hyperthyroidism and ophthalmopathy. That report notes: Those with hyperthyroidism were 18 to 65 years old, newly diagnosed, and ill for under 2 months. Using the HTBI primer set, a first-round RT-PCR was run on the TCR CDR3. Blood shared most expanded thyroid clonotypes above 0.001.

The sequence came from a woman aged 25 to 39 with Graves disease. The sample in question was peripheral blood mononuclear cells (PBMCs), obtained at new diagnosis, from a patient treated with antithyroid drugs. The rearrangement uses TRBV6-1 and TRBJ2-1, with TRBD2 as a possible D gene (5 bases). CDR3 sequence reads: CASTVGISGGQFF. DNA of the CDR3: TGTGCCAGTACAGTCGGGATAAGCGGCGGGCAGTTCTTC.